This T cell receptor beta chain was sequenced for a study of human T cells and chemical hapten exposure. Across the whole study: Patients, mostly women, had alopecia areata, alopecia totalis or alopecia universalis.

This clonotype has only a few counts. MiXCR, applied by TCRdb to the RACE reads, yields one record per CDR3 protein. The sample has fewer than 100,000 distinct CDR3 sequences; about 12% are singletons. The time point is: patch test 1, 2 weeks after DPC sensitization. Sample treatment: therapeutic diphenylcyclopropenone sensitization with weekly scalp DPC. The CDR3 runs to 15 residues. The V segment lost 5 bases and the J segment 1 base; nucleotides outside the gene matches: 3. Germline V gives CDR1 SEHNR, CDR2 FQNEAQ (reference sequence). The receptor was isolated from a woman aged 55-70 years with alopecia areata. Some clones in this sample may be carry-over from other donors' samples. Here the sequenced sample was whole blood, taken in connection with sensitization to the hapten diphenylcyclopropenone (DPC). The rearrangement uses TRBV7-9 and TRBJ1-4; 8 bases are shared with TRBD1. The CDR3 is CASSIGQGTNEKLFF. The CDR3 DNA reads TGTGCCAGCAGCATAGGACAGGGAACTAATGAAAAACTGTTTTTT.